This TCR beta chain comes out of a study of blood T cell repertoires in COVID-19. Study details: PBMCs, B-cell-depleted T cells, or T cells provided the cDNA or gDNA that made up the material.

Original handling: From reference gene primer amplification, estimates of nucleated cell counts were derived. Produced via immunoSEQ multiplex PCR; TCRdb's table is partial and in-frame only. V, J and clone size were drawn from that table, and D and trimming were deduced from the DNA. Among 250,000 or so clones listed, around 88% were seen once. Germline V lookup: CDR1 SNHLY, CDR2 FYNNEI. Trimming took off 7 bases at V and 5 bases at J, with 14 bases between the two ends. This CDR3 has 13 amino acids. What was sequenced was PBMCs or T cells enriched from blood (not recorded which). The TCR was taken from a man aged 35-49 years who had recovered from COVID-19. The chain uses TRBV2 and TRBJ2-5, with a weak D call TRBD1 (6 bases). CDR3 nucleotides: TGTGCCAGCAATCGGGACATGGATGAGACCCAGTACTTC. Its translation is CASNRDMDETQYF. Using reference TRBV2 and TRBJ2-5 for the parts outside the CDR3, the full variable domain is EPEVTQTPSHQVTQMGQEVILRCVPISNHLYFYWYRQILGQKVEFLVSFYNNEISEKSEIFDDQFSVERPDGSNFTLKIRSTKLEDSAMYFCASNRDMDETQYFGPGTRLLVL.